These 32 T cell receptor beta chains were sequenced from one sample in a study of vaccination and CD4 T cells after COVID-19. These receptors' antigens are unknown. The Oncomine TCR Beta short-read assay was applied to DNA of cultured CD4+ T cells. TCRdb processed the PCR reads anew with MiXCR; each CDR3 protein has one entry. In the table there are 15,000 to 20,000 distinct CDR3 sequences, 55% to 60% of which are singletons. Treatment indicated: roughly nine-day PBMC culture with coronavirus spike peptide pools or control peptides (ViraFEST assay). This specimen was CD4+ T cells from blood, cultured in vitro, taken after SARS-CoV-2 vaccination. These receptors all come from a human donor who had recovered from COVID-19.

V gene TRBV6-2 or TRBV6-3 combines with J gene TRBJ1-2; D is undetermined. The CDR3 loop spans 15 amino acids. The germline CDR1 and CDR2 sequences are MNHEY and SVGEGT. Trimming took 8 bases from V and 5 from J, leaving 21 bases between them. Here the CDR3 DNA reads TGTGCCAGCGCAGAAGGCCAGCACTTTGGGTATGGCTACACCTTC. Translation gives CASAEGQHFGYGYTF.

The CDR3 loop reads CASSGTEYNEQFF. The CDR3 nucleotides are TGTGCCAGCAGTGGGACTGAGTACAATGAGCAGTTCTTC. V usage is TRBV25-1 and J usage is TRBJ2-1; a possible D gene is TRBD2 (5 bases). In germline, CDR1 is MGHDK, CDR2 SYGVNS. The CDR3 has 13 amino acids. V was cut by 4 bases and J by 4 bases, with 8 bases left in between.

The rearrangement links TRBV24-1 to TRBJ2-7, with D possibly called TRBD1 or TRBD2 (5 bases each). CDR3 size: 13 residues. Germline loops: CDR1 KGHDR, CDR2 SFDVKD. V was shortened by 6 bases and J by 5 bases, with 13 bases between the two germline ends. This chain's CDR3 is CATSSGHRHEQYF. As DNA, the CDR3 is TGTGCCACCAGTTCGGGGCACCGCCACGAGCAGTACTTC.

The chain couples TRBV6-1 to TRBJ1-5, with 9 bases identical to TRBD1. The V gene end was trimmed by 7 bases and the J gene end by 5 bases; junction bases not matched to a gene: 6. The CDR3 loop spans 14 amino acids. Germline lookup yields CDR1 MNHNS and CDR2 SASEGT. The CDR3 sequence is CASNPDRGYQPQHF. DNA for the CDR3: TGTGCCAGCAACCCGGACAGGGGCTATCAGCCCCAGCATTTT.

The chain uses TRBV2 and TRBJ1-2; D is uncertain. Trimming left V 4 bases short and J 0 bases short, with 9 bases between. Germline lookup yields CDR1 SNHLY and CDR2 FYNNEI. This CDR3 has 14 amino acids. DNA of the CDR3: TGTGCCAGCAGTGTGGGGTCGCCTAACTATGGCTACACCTTC. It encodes CASSVGSPNYGYTF.

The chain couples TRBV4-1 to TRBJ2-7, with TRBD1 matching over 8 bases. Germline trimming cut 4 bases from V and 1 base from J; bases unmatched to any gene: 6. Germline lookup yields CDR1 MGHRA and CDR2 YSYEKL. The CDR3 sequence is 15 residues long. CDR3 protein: CASSREDRDSYEQYF. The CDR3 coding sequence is TGCGCCAGCAGCCGTGAGGACAGGGATTCCTACGAGCAGTACTTC.

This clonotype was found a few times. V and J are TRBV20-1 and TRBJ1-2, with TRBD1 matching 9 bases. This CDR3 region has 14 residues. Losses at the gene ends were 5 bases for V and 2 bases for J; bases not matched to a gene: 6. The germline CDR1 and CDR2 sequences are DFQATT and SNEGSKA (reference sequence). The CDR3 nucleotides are TGCAGTGCTGCCACAGGGGGCAGAAACTATGGCTACACCTTC. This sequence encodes CSAATGGRNYGYTF.

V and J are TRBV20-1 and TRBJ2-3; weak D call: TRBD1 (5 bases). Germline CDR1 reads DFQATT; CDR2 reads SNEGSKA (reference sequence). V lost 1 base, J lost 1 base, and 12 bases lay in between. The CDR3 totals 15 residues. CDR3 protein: CSARGGAVGTDTQYF. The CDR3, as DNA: TGCAGTGCTAGAGGGGGCGCGGTTGGCACAGATACGCAGTATTTT.

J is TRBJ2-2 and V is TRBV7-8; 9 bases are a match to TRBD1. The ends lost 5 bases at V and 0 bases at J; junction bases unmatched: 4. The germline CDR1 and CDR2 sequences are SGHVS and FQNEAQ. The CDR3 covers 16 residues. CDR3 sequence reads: CASSPRDRANTGELFF. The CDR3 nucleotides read TGTGCCAGCAGCCCCCGGGACAGGGCGAACACCGGGGAGCTGTTTTTT. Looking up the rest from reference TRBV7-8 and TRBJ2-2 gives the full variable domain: GAGVSQSPRYKVAKRGQDVALRCDPISGHVSLFWYQQALGQGPEFLTYFQNEAQLDKSGLPSDRFFAERPEGSVSTLKIQRTQQEDSAVYLCASSPRDRANTGELFFGEGSRLTVL.

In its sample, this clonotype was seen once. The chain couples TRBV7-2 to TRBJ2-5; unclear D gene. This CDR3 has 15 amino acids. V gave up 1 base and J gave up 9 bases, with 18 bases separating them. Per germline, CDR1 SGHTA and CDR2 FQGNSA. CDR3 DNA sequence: TGTGCCAGCAGCTTAGACCTTGTGGCAGCGCGGCCCCAGTACTTC. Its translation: CASSLDLVAARPQYF. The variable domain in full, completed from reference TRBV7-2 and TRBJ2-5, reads GAGVSQSPSNKVTEKGKDVELRCDPISGHTALYWYRQSLGQGLEFLIYFQGNSAPDKSGLPSDRFSAERTGGSVSTLTIQRTQQEDSAVYLCASSLDLVAARPQYFGPGTRLLVL.

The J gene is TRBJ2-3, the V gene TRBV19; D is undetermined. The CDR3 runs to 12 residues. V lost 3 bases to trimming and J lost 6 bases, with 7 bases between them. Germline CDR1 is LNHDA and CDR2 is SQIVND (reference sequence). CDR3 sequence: CASSMRRDTQYF. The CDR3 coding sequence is TGTGCCAGTAGTATGCGTCGGGATACGCAGTATTTT.

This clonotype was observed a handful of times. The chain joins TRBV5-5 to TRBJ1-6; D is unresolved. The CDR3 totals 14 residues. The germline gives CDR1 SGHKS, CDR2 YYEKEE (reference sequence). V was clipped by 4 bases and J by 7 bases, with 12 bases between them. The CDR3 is CASSPSAVNSPLHF. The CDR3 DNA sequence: TGTGCCAGCAGCCCTTCGGCGGTGAATTCACCCCTCCACTTT.

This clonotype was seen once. The CDR3 spells CASSEKGTGRNYGYTF. The CDR3 DNA reads as TGTGCCAGCAGTGAAAAAGGAACAGGGCGCAACTATGGCTACACCTTC. The rearrangement uses TRBV6-1 and TRBJ1-2; the D gene is possibly TRBD1 (6 bases). The CDR3 runs 16 residues. CDR1 and CDR2 from the germline V gene are MNHNS and SASEGT. V was shortened by 2 bases and J by 2 bases, with 15 bases between the two germline ends.

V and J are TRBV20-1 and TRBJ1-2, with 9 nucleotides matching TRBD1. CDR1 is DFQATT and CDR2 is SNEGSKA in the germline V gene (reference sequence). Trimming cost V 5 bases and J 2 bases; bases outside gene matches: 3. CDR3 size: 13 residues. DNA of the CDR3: TGCAGTGCTCGGGACAGGGAGAACTATGGCTACACCTTC. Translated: CSARDRENYGYTF.

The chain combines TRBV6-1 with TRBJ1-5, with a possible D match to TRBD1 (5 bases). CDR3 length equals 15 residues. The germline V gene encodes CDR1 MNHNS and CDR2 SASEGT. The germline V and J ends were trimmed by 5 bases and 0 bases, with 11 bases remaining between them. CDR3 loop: CASSPDRYSNQPQHF. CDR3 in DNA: TGTGCCAGCAGTCCCGACAGATATAGCAATCAGCCCCAGCATTTT.

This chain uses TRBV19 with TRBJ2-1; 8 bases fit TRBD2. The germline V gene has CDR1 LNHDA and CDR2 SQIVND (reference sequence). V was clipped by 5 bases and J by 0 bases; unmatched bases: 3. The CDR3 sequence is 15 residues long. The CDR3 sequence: CASSSSGSSYNEQFF. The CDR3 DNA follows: TGTGCCAGTAGTTCCAGCGGGAGCTCCTACAATGAGCAGTTCTTC.

CDR3 in amino acids: CASRPAGGATDTQYF. The CDR3 DNA sequence: TGTGCCAGCAGGCCAGCGGGAGGCGCCACAGATACGCAGTATTTT. This chain joins TRBV11-2 and TRBJ2-3, with 9 positions matching TRBD2. Per germline, CDR1 SGHAT and CDR2 FQNNGV. The CDR3 spans 15 residues. With V trimmed by 6 bases and J by 2 bases, 6 bases remained unmatched.

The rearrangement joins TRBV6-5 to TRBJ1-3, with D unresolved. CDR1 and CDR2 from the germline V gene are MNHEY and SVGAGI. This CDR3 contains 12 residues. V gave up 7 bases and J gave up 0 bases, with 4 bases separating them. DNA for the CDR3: TGTGCCAGCATTAACTCTGGAAACACCATATATTTT. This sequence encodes CASINSGNTIYF.

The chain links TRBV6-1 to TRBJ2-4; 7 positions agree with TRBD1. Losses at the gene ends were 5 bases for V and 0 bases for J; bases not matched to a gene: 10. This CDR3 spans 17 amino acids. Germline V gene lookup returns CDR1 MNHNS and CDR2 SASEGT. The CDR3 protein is CASSTRDRLLAKNIQYF. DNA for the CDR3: TGTGCCAGCAGTACCAGGGACAGACTGTTAGCCAAAAACATTCAGTACTTC.

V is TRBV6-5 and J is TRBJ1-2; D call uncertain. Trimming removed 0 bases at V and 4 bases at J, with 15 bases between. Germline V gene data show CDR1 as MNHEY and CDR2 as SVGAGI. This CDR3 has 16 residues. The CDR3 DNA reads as TGTGCCAGCAGTTACTCGACCGCCCTCCGGCCCTATGGCTACACCTTC. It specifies CASSYSTALRPYGYTF.

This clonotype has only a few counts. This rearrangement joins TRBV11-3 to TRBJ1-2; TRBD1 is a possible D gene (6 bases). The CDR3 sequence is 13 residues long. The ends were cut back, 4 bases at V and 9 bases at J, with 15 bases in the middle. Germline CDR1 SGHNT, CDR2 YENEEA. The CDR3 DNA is TGTGCCAGCAGCTCCCGTGTACAGGGAAGCTACACCTTC. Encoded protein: CASSSRVQGSYTF.

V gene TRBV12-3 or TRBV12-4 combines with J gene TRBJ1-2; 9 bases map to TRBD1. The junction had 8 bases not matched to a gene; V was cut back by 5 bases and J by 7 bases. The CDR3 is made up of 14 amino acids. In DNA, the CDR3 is TGTGCCAGCAGTGGGCGGGACAGGGCGTTTGGCTACACCTTC. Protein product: CASSGRDRAFGYTF.

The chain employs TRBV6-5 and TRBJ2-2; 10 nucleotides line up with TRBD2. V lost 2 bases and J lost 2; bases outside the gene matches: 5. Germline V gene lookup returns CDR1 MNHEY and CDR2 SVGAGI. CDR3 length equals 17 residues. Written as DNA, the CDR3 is TGTGCCAGCAGTTACGGGGCTAGCGGGAGAAACACCGGGGAGCTGTTTTTT. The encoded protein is CASSYGASGRNTGELFF.

The CDR3 is CASSWGGSYEQYF. The CDR3 DNA is TGTGCCAGCAGTTGGGGGGGATCCTACGAGCAGTACTTC. This rearrangement joins TRBV6-2 or TRBV6-3 to TRBJ2-7, with 7 bases aligning to TRBD2. Germline V lookup: CDR1 MNHEY, CDR2 SVGEGT. The CDR3 is 13 residues long. The J segment lost 1 base and the V segment lost 4 bases, leaving 1 base of the junction unmatched.

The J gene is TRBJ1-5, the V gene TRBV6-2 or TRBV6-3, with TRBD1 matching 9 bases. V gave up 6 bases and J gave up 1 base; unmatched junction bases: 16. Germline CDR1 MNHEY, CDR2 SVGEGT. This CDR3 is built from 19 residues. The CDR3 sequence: CASRKSPGQGFLSNQPQHF. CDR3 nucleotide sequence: TGTGCCAGCAGAAAATCACCGGGACAGGGTTTTTTGAGCAATCAGCCCCAGCATTTT.

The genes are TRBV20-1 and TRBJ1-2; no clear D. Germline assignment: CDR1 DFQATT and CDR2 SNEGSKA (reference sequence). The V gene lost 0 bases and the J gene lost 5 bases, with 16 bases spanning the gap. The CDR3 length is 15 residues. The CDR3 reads CSARESLGGSYGYTF. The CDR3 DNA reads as TGCAGTGCTAGAGAAAGTTTGGGTGGATCTTATGGCTACACCTTC.

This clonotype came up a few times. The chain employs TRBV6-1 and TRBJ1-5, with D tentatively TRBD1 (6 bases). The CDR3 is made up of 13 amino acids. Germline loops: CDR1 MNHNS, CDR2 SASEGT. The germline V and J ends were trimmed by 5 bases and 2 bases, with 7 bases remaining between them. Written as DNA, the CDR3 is TGTGCCAGCAGTAGGACAGGCAATCAGCCCCAGCATTTT. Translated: CASSRTGNQPQHF.

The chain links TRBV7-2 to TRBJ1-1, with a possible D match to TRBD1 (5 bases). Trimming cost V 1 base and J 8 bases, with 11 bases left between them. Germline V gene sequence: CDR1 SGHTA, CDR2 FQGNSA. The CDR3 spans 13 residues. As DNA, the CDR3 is TGTGCCAGCAGCTTAGAATCAGGGATCGAAGCTTTCTTT. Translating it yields CASSLESGIEAFF.

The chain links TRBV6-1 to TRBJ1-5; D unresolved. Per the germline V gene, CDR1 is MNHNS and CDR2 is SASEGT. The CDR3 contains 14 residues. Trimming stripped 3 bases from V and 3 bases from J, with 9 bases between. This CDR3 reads CASSDIGINQPQHF. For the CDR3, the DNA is TGTGCCAGCAGTGATATAGGAATCAATCAGCCCCAGCATTTT.

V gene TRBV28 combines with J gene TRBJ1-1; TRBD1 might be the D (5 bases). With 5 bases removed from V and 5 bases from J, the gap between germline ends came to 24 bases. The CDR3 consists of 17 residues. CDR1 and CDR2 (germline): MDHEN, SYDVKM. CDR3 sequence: CASSPYLRPKGETEAFF. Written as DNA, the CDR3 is TGTGCCAGCAGTCCGTATCTCAGACCCAAAGGGGAGACTGAAGCTTTCTTT.

CDR3 sequence reads: CASSPLLAGGDNEQFF. The CDR3 coding sequence is TGTGCCAGCAGTCCTCTTCTAGCGGGAGGGGACAATGAGCAGTTCTTC. The chain joins TRBV27 to TRBJ2-1; 12 bases match TRBD2. V was clipped by 5 bases and J by 5 bases; unmatched bases: 7. The CDR3 length is 16 residues. The germline CDR1 and CDR2 sequences are MNHEY and SMNVEV (reference sequence).

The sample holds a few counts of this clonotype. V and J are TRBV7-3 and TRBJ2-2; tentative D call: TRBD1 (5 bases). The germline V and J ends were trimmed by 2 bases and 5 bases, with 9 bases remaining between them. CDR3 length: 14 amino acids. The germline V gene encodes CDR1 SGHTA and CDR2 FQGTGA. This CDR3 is CASSLYQGTGELFF. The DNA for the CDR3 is TGTGCCAGCAGCTTATATCAGGGTACCGGGGAGCTGTTTTTT.